These 29 T cell receptor beta chains came from one sample sequenced in a study of T-cell memory formation after mild COVID-19. TCRdb independently ran MiXCR on the 5' RACE reads; one entry per CDR3 protein. The top ten hold about 22% of the sample, which has hundreds of thousands of distinct CDR3 sequences, about 17% seen once. Sequencing was done on a sample of PBMCs or a T cell subset sorted from them (not recorded which). The receptor source for this set is a man younger than 30 who had mild COVID-19 (a few samples of this study predate the infection). Cell type and time point are not known.

The V and J genes are TRBV18 and TRBJ1-1; no reliable D call. The V gene's germline CDR1 is KGHSH and CDR2 LQKENI. Trimming pared 3 bases from V and 4 bases from J, leaving 12 bases between. The CDR3 sequence is 14 residues long. CDR3 sequence (DNA): TGTGCCAGCTCACCCGGGGAGTCGGGCACTGAAGCTTTCTTT. It specifies CASSPGESGTEAFF.

This clonotype has at least ten counts. The chain recombines TRBV7-7 with TRBJ2-3; 8 nucleotides align to TRBD2. This CDR3 is 13 amino acids long. CDR1 SSHAT and CDR2 FNYEAQ come from the germline V gene (reference sequence). V trimming: 10 bases; J trimming: 3 bases; junction bases outside the gene matches: 6. CDR3 in amino acids: CAIRGGSTDTQYF. As DNA, the CDR3 is TGTGCCATCCGGGGGGGGTCGACAGATACGCAGTATTTT.

Only a few counts were recorded for this clonotype. This chain joins TRBV7-9 and TRBJ2-1; no clear D. V lost 3 bases and J lost 3, with 6 bases in between. The V gene's germline CDR1 is SEHNR and CDR2 FQNEAQ (reference sequence). This CDR3 has 13 residues. CDR3 DNA: TGTGCCAGCAGCTTCGGCCACTACAATGAGCAGTTCTTC. As protein: CASSFGHYNEQFF.

The rearrangement joins TRBV30 to TRBJ2-3; weak D call: TRBD2 (5 bases). CDR1 and CDR2 (germline): GTSNPN, SVGIG (reference sequence). This CDR3 is built from 16 residues. V lost 2 bases, J lost 0 bases, and 15 bases lay in between. CDR3 residues: CAWSPRRLDSTDTQYF. In nucleotides, the CDR3 is TGTGCCTGGAGTCCCCGGAGGCTAGATAGCACAGATACGCAGTATTTT. Looking up the rest from reference TRBV30 and TRBJ2-3 gives the full variable domain: SQTIHQWPATLVQPVGSPLSLECTVEGTSNPNLYWYRQAAGRGLQLLFYSVGIGQISSEVPQNLSASRPQDRQFILSSKKLLLSDSGFYLCAWSPRRLDSTDTQYFGPGTRLTVL.

This clonotype has only a few counts. V and J are TRBV2 and TRBJ1-1, with unresolved D. The CDR3 contains 13 residues. From germline, CDR1 is SNHLY and CDR2 FYNNEI. Deletions cut 5 bases from V and 1 base from J, with 8 bases between. CDR3 DNA sequence: TGTGCCAGCAGTAACAACTGGAACACTGAAGCTTTCTTT. Amino acid sequence: CASSNNWNTEAFF.

This chain links TRBV7-9 with TRBJ2-5; 7 nucleotides align to TRBD2. The J segment lost 4 bases and the V segment lost 5 bases, leaving 10 bases of the junction unmatched. The CDR3 has 15 amino acids. Germline V CDR1 and CDR2: SEHNR, FQNEAQ (reference sequence). For the CDR3, the DNA is TGTGCCAGCAGCCCCGGTCTCTGGGGGGGAGAGACCCAGTACTTC. This encodes CASSPGLWGGETQYF.

CDR3 sequence (DNA): TGTGCCAGCAGCGGGCGCGCCGGCTCTGGGGCCAACGTCCTGACTTTC. This translates into CASSGRAGSGANVLTF. The chain combines TRBV7-6 with TRBJ2-6; D gene unclear. This CDR3 has 16 residues. Germline-derived CDR1 and CDR2 are SGHVS and FNYEAQ. With 5 bases removed from V and 0 bases from J, the gap between germline ends came to 11 bases.

This chain joins TRBV12-3 or TRBV12-4 and TRBJ2-7; D not resolved. The V end lost 5 bases, the J end lost 3 bases, and 8 bases lay between the germline ends. The CDR3 has 12 amino acids. In nucleotides, the CDR3 is TGTGCCAGCAGTGTCTGGATCTACGAGCAGTACTTC. Translation gives CASSVWIYEQYF.

This clonotype turned up a few times. The gene calls are TRBV7-3 and TRBJ2-3; no reliable D call. Trimming removed 2 bases from V and 5 bases from J, with 8 bases in between. The V gene's germline CDR1 is SGHTA and CDR2 FQGTGA. The CDR3 loop spans 13 amino acids. The CDR3 nucleotides are TGTGCCAGCAGCTTAGGAACTAAAGATACGCAGTATTTT. Its translation: CASSLGTKDTQYF.

V and J are TRBV10-3 and TRBJ2-6; tentative D call: TRBD1 (6 bases). Between the trimmed V and J ends, which lost 4 bases and 0 bases, there was a span of 7 bases. This CDR3 contains 15 residues. Germline V gene data show CDR1 as ENHRY and CDR2 as SYGVKD. The CDR3 nucleotides read TGTGCCATCAGTGGGACAGTCTCTGGGGCCAACGTCCTGACTTTC. As protein: CAISGTVSGANVLTF.

This clonotype was picked up a small number of times. J is TRBJ1-1 and V is TRBV4-3, with 8 bases matching TRBD1. This CDR3 contains 14 residues. The V gene's germline CDR1 is LGHNA and CDR2 YSLEER. V gave up 0 bases and J gave up 6 bases; unmatched junction bases: 3. The CDR3 reads CASSQDRDRSEAFF. In nucleotides, the CDR3 is TGCGCCAGCAGCCAAGATAGGGACAGGTCTGAAGCTTTCTTT.

The chain links TRBV5-5 to TRBJ2-7, with D hard to call. This CDR3 is built from 12 residues. From germline, CDR1 is SGHKS and CDR2 YYEKEE (reference sequence). Trimming removed 4 bases at V and 9 bases at J, with 14 bases between. The CDR3 here is CASSPTDGRQYV. In nucleotides, the CDR3 is TGTGCCAGCAGCCCCACGGATGGTAGGCAGTACGTC.

The chain uses TRBV5-6 and TRBJ2-2; 9 nucleotides line up with TRBD1. Trimming removed 5 bases from V and 5 bases from J; junction bases left unmatched: 4. This CDR3 has 14 residues. CDR1 and CDR2 (germline): SGHDT, YYEEEE. CDR3 residues: CASRKTGGTGELFF. The CDR3 nucleotides read TGTGCCAGCAGGAAGACAGGGGGGACCGGGGAGCTGTTTTTT.

This clonotype was observed a few times. V gene TRBV20-1 combines with J gene TRBJ2-7; possibly TRBD1 for D (7 bases). Per the germline V gene, CDR1 is DFQATT and CDR2 is SNEGSKA (reference sequence). V was pared by 4 bases and J by 3 bases, with 13 bases between. This CDR3 has 13 amino acids. The CDR3 DNA follows: TGCAGTGCTACCCCAGGGGGGCTCTACGAGCAGTACGTC. As protein: CSATPGGLYEQYV.

In its sample, this clonotype was seen a few times. The chain is built from TRBV15 and TRBJ1-4; D may be TRBD1 (6 bases). This CDR3 is 15 amino acids long. CDR1 is LNHNV and CDR2 is YYDKDF in the germline V gene (reference sequence). Trimming took 2 bases from V and 8 from J, leaving 15 bases between them. The CDR3 reads CATSRTGNGGEKLFF. As DNA, the CDR3 is TGTGCCACCAGCAGAACAGGAAACGGGGGCGAAAAACTGTTTTTT.

This clonotype was seen more than once but under ten times. The chain uses TRBV4-3 and TRBJ1-1; TRBD1 might be the D (6 bases). CDR1 is LGHNA and CDR2 is YSLEER in the germline V gene. The length of the CDR3 is 15 residues. V was clipped by 1 base and J by 6 bases, with 15 bases between them. The CDR3 DNA reads as TGCGCCAGCAGCCAAGTTCTCCTGGGGGGCCCTGAAGCTTTCTTT. Residues: CASSQVLLGGPEAFF.

This clonotype showed up just a few times. In nucleotides, the CDR3 is TGTGCCAGCAGCCAAGTGCAGGGCCGTAGCGGGGAGCTGTTTTTT. This gives the protein CASSQVQGRSGELFF. The V and J genes are TRBV3-1 and TRBJ2-2, with TRBD1 as a possible D gene (5 bases). Trimming removed 1 base from V and 7 bases from J, with 13 bases in between. The CDR3 covers 15 residues. Per the germline V gene, CDR1 is LGHDT and CDR2 is YNNKEL (reference sequence).

Worth noting for this clonotype: At one end the junction does not follow the germline gene, possibly because of a read error. This chain joins TRBV9 and TRBJ2-1, with D perhaps matching TRBD1 (6 bases). Germline CDR1 and CDR2: SGDLS and YYNGEE. The CDR3 covers 15 residues. The CDR3 reads CASSAQQGSYSEQFF. In DNA form, the CDR3 reads TGTGCCAGCAGCGCGCAACAGGGCTCCTACAGTGAGCAGTTCTTC. Full variable domain (outside the CDR3, taken from reference TRBV9 and TRBJ2-1): DSGVTQTPKHLITATGQRVTLRCSPRSGDLSVYWYQQSLDQGLQFLIQYYNGEERAKGNILERFSAQQFPDLHSELNLSSLELGDSALYFCASSAQQGSYSEQFFGPGTRLTVL.

The V and J genes are TRBV10-3 and TRBJ1-2; 7 bases match TRBD1. With V trimmed by 0 bases and J by 5 bases, 9 bases remained unmatched. Per the germline V gene, CDR1 is ENHRY and CDR2 is SYGVKD. This CDR3 has 16 residues. CDR3 in DNA: TGTGCCATCAGTGAGTCGACTAGGGGGCGCGTTTATGGCTACACCTTC. Its protein product is CAISESTRGRVYGYTF.

This sequence joins TRBV4-1 and TRBJ2-5; D is tentatively TRBD1 or TRBD2 (6 bases each). There are 15 residues in the CDR3. Trimming pared 0 bases from V and 5 bases from J, leaving 13 bases between. Germline lookup yields CDR1 MGHRA and CDR2 YSYEKL. CDR3 nucleotide sequence: TGCGCCAGCAGCCAAGAAGGGGGGCGCTACGAGACCCAGTACTTC. Translating gives CASSQEGGRYETQYF.

The chain couples TRBV7-2 to TRBJ2-1; D is possibly TRBD1 or TRBD2 (5 bases each). CDR3 length: 15 amino acids. Germline V CDR1 and CDR2: SGHTA, FQGNSA. The germline V and J ends were trimmed by 0 bases and 6 bases, with 12 bases remaining between them. The CDR3 is CASSLAGVVGNEQFF. As DNA, the CDR3 is TGTGCCAGCAGCTTAGCGGGGGTGGTGGGCAATGAGCAGTTCTTC.

This clonotype was found a few times. This chain connects TRBV5-1 to TRBJ1-1, with 8 bases fitting TRBD1. CDR3 length equals 17 residues. Germline-derived CDR1 and CDR2 are SGHRS and YFSETQ. Germline trimming cut 4 bases from V and 6 bases from J; bases unmatched to any gene: 17. The CDR3 is CASSELGGQGLFAEAFF. The CDR3 bases are TGCGCCAGCAGCGAATTGGGCGGACAGGGACTGTTCGCTGAAGCTTTCTTT.

Only a few counts were recorded for this clonotype. The rearrangement links TRBV5-1 to TRBJ2-3; possibly TRBD1 or TRBD2 for D (5 bases each). V gave up 0 bases and J gave up 1 base, with 12 bases separating them. The germline gives CDR1 SGHRS, CDR2 YFSETQ. The CDR3 covers 16 residues. The CDR3 DNA reads TGCGCCAGCAGCTTGGCCGCAAGAGGGGGCACAGATACGCAGTATTTT. It codes for CASSLAARGGTDTQYF.

The chain couples TRBV6-5 to TRBJ2-1; D perhaps matches TRBD2 (7 bases). The CDR3 covers 16 residues. Germline V CDR1 and CDR2: MNHEY, SVGAGI. The ends were cut back, 2 bases at V and 2 bases at J, with 13 bases in the middle. The CDR3 loop is CASSYISGGPYNEQFF. DNA of the CDR3: TGTGCCAGCAGTTACATTTCGGGGGGCCCCTACAATGAGCAGTTCTTC.

This chain joins TRBV20-1 and TRBJ1-2, with D uncertain. The V gene lost 3 bases and the J gene lost 1 base, with 3 bases spanning the gap. The V gene's germline CDR1 is DFQATT and CDR2 SNEGSKA (reference sequence). This CDR3 contains 11 residues. The CDR3 reads CSASSNYGYTF. The DNA of the CDR3 is TGCAGTGCTAGCAGTAACTATGGCTACACCTTC.

This chain joins TRBV7-6 and TRBJ1-1, with TRBD1 as a possible D gene (5 bases). Germline V CDR1 and CDR2: SGHVS, FNYEAQ. V was pared by 5 bases and J by 11 bases, with 15 bases between. The CDR3 has 12 amino acids. The CDR3 coding sequence is TGTGCCAGCAGCCTAAACGGGGCGGAGGCTTTCTTT. Its protein is CASSLNGAEAFF.

This clonotype turned up a few times. The chain joins TRBV5-1 to TRBJ1-1, with a possible D match to TRBD1 (6 bases). V was cut by 2 bases and J by 0 bases, with 11 bases left in between. CDR1 is SGHRS, CDR2 YFSETQ, per germline. This CDR3 is built from 15 residues. CDR3 residues: CASSLTGMLNTEAFF. CDR3 nucleotide sequence: TGCGCCAGCAGCTTAACAGGGATGTTGAACACTGAAGCTTTCTTT.

The gene calls are TRBV7-9 and TRBJ1-1; possible D gene TRBD1, 6 bases. The V end lost 5 bases, the J end lost 3 bases, and 22 bases lay between the germline ends. The CDR3 loop spans 17 amino acids. The germline gives CDR1 SEHNR, CDR2 FQNEAQ (reference sequence). CDR3 loop: CASSPSPGDKGDTEAFF. DNA for the CDR3: TGTGCCAGCAGCCCAAGCCCTGGGGACAAGGGGGACACTGAAGCTTTCTTT.

V and J are TRBV12-3 or TRBV12-4 and TRBJ2-2; no clear D. The V end was cut by 6 bases, the J end by 2 bases, with 7 bases between. The CDR3 loop spans 13 amino acids. The CDR3 nucleotides are TGTGCCAGCAGCCAACTAAACACCGGGGAGCTGTTTTTT. Amino acid sequence: CASSQLNTGELFF.